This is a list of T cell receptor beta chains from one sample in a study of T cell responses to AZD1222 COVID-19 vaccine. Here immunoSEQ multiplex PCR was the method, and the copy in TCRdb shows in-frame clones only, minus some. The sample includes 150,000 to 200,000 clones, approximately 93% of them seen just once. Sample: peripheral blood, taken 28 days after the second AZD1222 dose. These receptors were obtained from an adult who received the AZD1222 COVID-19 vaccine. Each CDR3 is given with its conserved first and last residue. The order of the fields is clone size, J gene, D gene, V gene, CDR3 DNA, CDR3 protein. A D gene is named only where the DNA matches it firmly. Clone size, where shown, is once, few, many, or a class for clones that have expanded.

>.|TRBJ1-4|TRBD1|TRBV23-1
TGCGCCAGCAGTCAATTAGGGAAAGGGGGCCTTGAAAAACTGTTTTTT
CASSQLGKGGLEKLFF
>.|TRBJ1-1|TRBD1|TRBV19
TGTGCCAGTAGTATAGGGGACAGGGGGCTTAGCACTGAAGCTTTCTTT
CASSIGDRGLSTEAFF
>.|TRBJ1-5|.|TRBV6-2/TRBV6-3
TGTGCCAGCAGTTCCCCCGGGGGGGTTTGGACGGGCAATCAGCCCCAGCATTTT
CASSSPGGVWTGNQPQHF
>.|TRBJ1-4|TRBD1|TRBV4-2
TGTGCCAGCAGCCAAGATCCCGTCGGACAGGGGGCCCCAAGAGAAAAACTGTTTTTT
CASSQDPVGQGAPREKLFF
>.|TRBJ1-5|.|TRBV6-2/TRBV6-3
TGTGCCAGCAGCATCGGGACACTCCGCAGCAATCAGCCCCAGCATTTT
CASSIGTLRSNQPQHF
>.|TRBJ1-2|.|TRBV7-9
TGTGCCAGCAGGGATGGGACCGCGTCAAACACCTTC
CASRDGTASNTF
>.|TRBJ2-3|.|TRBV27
TGTGCCAGCAGGGTACTTTATACAGATACGCAGTATTTT
CASRVLYTDTQYF
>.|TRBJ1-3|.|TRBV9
TGTGCCAGCAGCCCCTGGCAGGGGTCCTCTGGAAACACCATATATTTT
CASSPWQGSSGNTIYF
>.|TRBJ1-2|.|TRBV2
TGTGCCAGCAGTGAATGGGGGAAGGGCTATGGCTACACCTTC
CASSEWGKGYGYTF
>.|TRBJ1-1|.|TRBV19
TGTGCCAGTAGTATAATGGGCACGACGGCTGAAGCTTTCTTT
CASSIMGTTAEAFF
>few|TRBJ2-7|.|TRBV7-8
TGTGCCAGCAGCACGTCAGGGGGGTGGAACGAGCAGTACTTC
CASSTSGGWNEQYF
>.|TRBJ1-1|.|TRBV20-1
TGCAGTGCTAGTACGGGGGGGATGTATAACACTGAAGCTTTCTTT
CSASTGGMYNTEAFF
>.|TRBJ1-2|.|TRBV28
TGTGCCAGCAGCATCGCCGGCCTTAACTATGGCTACACCTTC
CASSIAGLNYGYTF
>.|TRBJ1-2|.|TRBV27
TGTGCCAGCAGTCCAACCGGACGGACGATCTATGGCTACACCTTC
CASSPTGRTIYGYTF
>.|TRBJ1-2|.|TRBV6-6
TGTGCCAGCTTCGGGGGGTATGGCTACACCTTC
CASFGGYGYTF
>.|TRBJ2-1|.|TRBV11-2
TGTGCCAGCAGCTTGGCGGGGCTCTACAATGAGCAGTTCTTC
CASSLAGLYNEQFF
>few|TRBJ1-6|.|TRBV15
TGTGCCACCAGCAGAGATTTGCAGGGTGGGAATTCACCCCTCCACTTT
CATSRDLQGGNSPLHF
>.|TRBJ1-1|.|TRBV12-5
TGTGCTAGTGGATGGGGGCTTCGAGGCACTGAAGCTTTCTTT
CASGWGLRGTEAFF
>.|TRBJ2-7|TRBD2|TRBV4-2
TGTGCCAGCAGCCAATTTTACCGGGGCGGGGGGCGCCCCTACGAGCAGTACTTC
CASSQFYRGGGRPYEQYF
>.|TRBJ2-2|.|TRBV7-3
TGTGCCAGCAGCCAAATTGGCACCGGGGAGCTGTTTTTT
CASSQIGTGELFF
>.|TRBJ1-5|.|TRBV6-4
TGTGCCAGCAGTGGGGAGATTAATCAGCCCCAGCATTTT
CASSGEINQPQHF
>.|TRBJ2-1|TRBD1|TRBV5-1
TGCGCCAGCAGCTCTCGACCGGGACAGGGAGGTGAGCAGTTCTTC
CASSSRPGQGGEQFF
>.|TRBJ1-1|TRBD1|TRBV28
TGTGCCAGCAGTTTTGGACAGGTCTTGGAAGCTTTCTTT
CASSFGQVLEAFF
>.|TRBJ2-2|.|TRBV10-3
TGTGCCATCAGTGAGACTAGTTACACCGGGGAGCTGTTTTTT
CAISETSYTGELFF
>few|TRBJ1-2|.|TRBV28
TGTGCCAGCAGCCTAATGACAGCCTATGGCTACACCTTC
CASSLMTAYGYTF
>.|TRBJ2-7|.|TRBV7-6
TGTGCCAGCAGCTCAAAGACAGACTACGAGCAGTACTTC
CASSSKTDYEQYF
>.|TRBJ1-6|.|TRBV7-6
TGTGCCAGCAGTCTTGGTGCTCTGAGCTCCTATAATTCACCCCTCCACTTT
CASSLGALSSYNSPLHF
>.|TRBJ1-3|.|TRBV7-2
TGTGCCAGCAGCTTAGCGACTGTGGCTGGAAACACCATATATTTT
CASSLATVAGNTIYF
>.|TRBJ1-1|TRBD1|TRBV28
TGTGCCAGCAGTCCCGGGACAGGGCGGAACACTGAAGCTTTCTTT
CASSPGTGRNTEAFF
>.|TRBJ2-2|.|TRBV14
TGTGCCAGCAGCCAATCCTCGCGAGGACGGATGAACACCGGGGAGCTGTTTTTT
CASSQSSRGRMNTGELFF
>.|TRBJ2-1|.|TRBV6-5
TGTGCCAGCAGCGTCCAGAGCTCCTACAATGAGCAGTTCTTC
CASSVQSSYNEQFF
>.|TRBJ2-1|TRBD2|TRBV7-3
TGTGCCAGCAGCTTAGGTAGGCTAGCGGGAGGTAGCGATGAGCAGTTCTTC
CASSLGRLAGGSDEQFF
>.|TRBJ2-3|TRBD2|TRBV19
TGTGCCAGTAGTTCAACTACTAGCGGGGTTATCACAGATACGCAGTATTTT
CASSSTTSGVITDTQYF
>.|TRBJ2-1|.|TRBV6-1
TGTGCCAGCAGTGATTTGGCTAGCTCCCACAATGAGCAGTTCTTC
CASSDLASSHNEQFF
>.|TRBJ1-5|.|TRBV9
TGTGCCAGCAGCCCTGCAAATAGCAATCAGCCCCAGCATTTT
CASSPANSNQPQHF
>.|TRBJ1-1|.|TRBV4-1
TGCGCCAGCAGCCAAGTGGGACGGCGAGCCACTGAAGCTTTCTTT
CASSQVGRRATEAFF
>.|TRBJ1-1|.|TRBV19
TGTGCCAGTAGTATCTGGGCCAACACTGAAGCTTTCTTT
CASSIWANTEAFF
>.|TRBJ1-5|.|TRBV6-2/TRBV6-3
TGTGCCAGCAGTCCCCTGGCACGTAATCAGCCCCAGCATTTT
CASSPLARNQPQHF
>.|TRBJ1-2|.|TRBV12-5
TGTGCTAGTGGTTTGGTAAAAGGAAGCAGCCGCCTCGGCTACACCTTC
CASGLVKGSSRLGYTF
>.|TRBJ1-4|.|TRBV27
TGTGCCAGCAGTTTACAGGCTCTCGGTGCTAATGAAAAACTGTTTTTT
CASSLQALGANEKLFF